This T cell receptor beta chain was recovered during a study of CD8+ T cells in alopecia areata. For the study at large: Tofacitinib was taken orally by treated patients, and the dose was 5 to 10 mg twice daily.

This clone was picked up a small number of times. What it recognizes is unknown. Alopecia areata patients provided lesional scalp punch biopsies and peripheral blood. Trimming took off 6 bases at V and 6 bases at J, with 27 bases between the two ends. The CDR3 is 17 residues long. Per the germline V gene, CDR1 is MNHEY and CDR2 is SMNVEV (reference sequence). Following extraction, RNA underwent reverse transcription to cDNA, which served as the sequencing template. Using immunoSEQ multiplex PCR, the repertoire was profiled, and TCRdb retains in-frame clones only, with some absent. This sample has 150,000 or so clones, with around 47% found just once. Study-wide points: The study found higher clonality in lesional than normal scalp, especially in alopecia totalis/universalis. Among the cells sequenced in scalp samples are also the resident alphabeta T cells of normal skin.

The material sequenced was CD4+ T cells sorted from blood. The V and J genes are TRBV27 and TRBJ2-7; D is perhaps TRBD1 or TRBD2 (6 bases each). This receptor was identified in a human donor with alopecia areata. DNA for the CDR3: TGTGCCAGCAGAACGCCAGTCCGGGGGCAGGGGCTATTCGAGCAGTACTTC. It encodes CASRTPVRGQGLFEQYF.